The 32 T cell receptor beta chains given below trace back to one sample, sequenced in a study of PD-1 blockade in classical Hodgkin lymphoma. Time point reported: cycle 4 day 1 (C4D1), after less than 7 weeks of nivolumab. The patients all showed relapse after autologous stem cell transplantation, while their brentuximab vedotin exposure varied. Negative selection with magnets was how CD8+ T cells were isolated from the thawed PBMCs. Clones were read by immunoSEQ multiplex PCR, and TCRdb kept only the in-frame ones, dropping some. The repertoire has 6,700 or so clones, 73% of them found once; the top ten carry over 10%. Sequences were derived from CD8+ T cells from blood, sampled before the fourth cycle of nivolumab. These receptors were collected from a human donor with classical Hodgkin lymphoma.

This clone was counted between two and nine times. Other DNA sequences in this sample translate to the same CDR3. Here the CDR3 DNA reads TGTGCCAGCAGTTTATCAGGTGGGACTGAAGCTTTCTTT. It codes for CASSLSGGTEAFF. The V call is TRBV27, the J call TRBJ1-1; D is uncertain. The V and J ends lost 0 bases and 5 bases respectively, with 7 bases between them. Germline assignment: CDR1 MNHEY and CDR2 SMNVEV (reference sequence). This CDR3 contains 13 residues.

The rearrangement uses TRBV29-1 and TRBJ2-2, with 9 nucleotides matching TRBD1. The CDR3 sequence is 14 residues long. Germline lookup yields CDR1 SQVTM and CDR2 ANQGSEA. The V segment lost 4 bases and the J segment 5 bases; nucleotides outside the gene matches: 5. The CDR3: CSVAQGARTGELFF. CDR3 DNA sequence: TGCAGCGTTGCACAGGGGGCGCGGACCGGGGAGCTGTTTTTT.

Within the sample, this clone is large. The CDR3 DNA is TGTGCCAGCAGCTTCGGACAGGGTAACTATGGCTACACCTTC. It codes for CASSFGQGNYGYTF. The rearrangement links TRBV7-9 to TRBJ1-2, with 8 bases lining up with TRBD1. With V trimmed by 3 bases and J by 1 base, 1 base remained unmatched. The germline V gene has CDR1 SEHNR and CDR2 FQNEAQ (reference sequence). The CDR3 has 14 amino acids.

This chain connects TRBV27 to TRBJ2-1; TRBD2 agrees at 7 bases. Germline V gene sequence: CDR1 MNHEY, CDR2 SMNVEV (reference sequence). CDR3 length: 13 residues. V was pared by 5 bases and J by 6 bases, with 4 bases of the junction left unmatched. The CDR3 DNA sequence: TGTGCCAGCAGTCTCTCTAGCGGCAATGAGCAGTTCTTC. It specifies CASSLSSGNEQFF.

This rearrangement joins TRBV27 to TRBJ2-2; tentative D call: TRBD1 (5 bases). Germline CDR1 and CDR2: MNHEY and SMNVEV (reference sequence). The CDR3 sequence is 12 residues long. Trimming shortened V by 5 bases and J by 8 bases, and 9 bases separated the two germline ends. CDR3 DNA: TGTGCCAGCAGTCAGGGATTTGGGGAGCTGTTTTTT. Protein: CASSQGFGELFF.

The rearrangement links TRBV25-1 to TRBJ2-2; D may match TRBD1 or TRBD2 (6 bases each). Germline CDR1 reads MGHDK; CDR2 reads SYGVNS. V dropped 8 bases and J dropped 3 bases, with 13 bases sitting between them. The CDR3 is made up of 14 amino acids. The CDR3 DNA sequence: TGTGCCAGCGCCTCGGAGGGGGACACCGGGGAGCTGTTTTTT. This encodes CASASEGDTGELFF.

The chain uses TRBV7-2 and TRBJ1-2; no definite D call. V lost 5 bases and J lost 6, with 13 bases in between. The germline V gene encodes CDR1 SGHTA and CDR2 FQGNSA. This CDR3 spans 13 amino acids. CDR3 protein: CASSAEPWDGYTF. The DNA for the CDR3 is TGTGCCAGCAGCGCAGAACCATGGGATGGCTACACCTTC.

V usage is TRBV19 and J usage is TRBJ1-2; 8 bases are a match to TRBD1. The ends lost 3 bases at V and 3 bases at J; junction bases unmatched: 0. The CDR3 spans 13 residues. Per the germline V gene, CDR1 is LNHDA and CDR2 is SQIVND (reference sequence). CDR3 sequence: CASSMDRDYGYTF. The DNA for the CDR3 is TGTGCCAGTAGTATGGACAGGGACTATGGCTACACCTTC.

The chain joins TRBV6-1 to TRBJ2-1; tentatively, D is TRBD1 (6 bases). There are 14 residues in the CDR3. The germline CDR1 and CDR2 sequences are MNHNS and SASEGT. Trimming left V 1 base short and J 4 bases short, with 8 bases between. The CDR3 loop is CASSEGDRYNEQFF. The CDR3 DNA reads as TGTGCCAGCAGTGAAGGAGACAGGTACAATGAGCAGTTCTTC.

The gene calls are TRBV27 and TRBJ1-5; D is ambiguous. Trimming shortened V by 3 bases and J by 6 bases, and 12 bases separated the two germline ends. In germline, CDR1 is MNHEY, CDR2 SMNVEV (reference sequence). CDR3 length equals 14 residues. CDR3 nucleotides: TGTGCCAGCAGTTTTCGAGGGATTGGTCAGCCCCAGCATTTT. The encoded protein is CASSFRGIGQPQHF.

The chain recombines TRBV7-9 with TRBJ1-2, with D possibly matching TRBD1 (5 bases). This CDR3 spans 15 amino acids. The V gene's germline CDR1 is SEHNR and CDR2 FQNEAQ (reference sequence). Trimming pared 1 base from V and 3 bases from J, leaving 12 bases between. DNA of the CDR3: TGTGCCAGCAGCTTAGGGGGAACAGGCTACTATGGCTACACCTTC. It yields the protein CASSLGGTGYYGYTF.

The gene calls are TRBV15 and TRBJ1-2; 9 nucleotides match TRBD1. The ends lost 3 bases at V and 8 bases at J; junction bases unmatched: 13. In germline, CDR1 is LNHNV, CDR2 YYDKDF (reference sequence). This CDR3 region has 16 residues. The CDR3 DNA sequence: TGTGCCACCAGCAGTCGCGTACAGGGGGCGGGGGAAGGCTACACCTTC. Protein sequence: CATSSRVQGAGEGYTF.

The V gene is TRBV27, the J gene TRBJ1-6, with TRBD1 as a possible D gene (6 bases). CDR1 and CDR2 from the germline V gene are MNHEY and SMNVEV (reference sequence). Deletions cut 10 bases from V and 5 bases from J, with 18 bases between. CDR3 length equals 15 residues. The CDR3 spells CATSTGHINNSPLHF. The CDR3 DNA follows: TGTGCCACGAGCACAGGGCACATTAATAATTCACCCCTCCACTTT.

The rearrangement links TRBV11-2 to TRBJ1-1; D is uncertain. V was clipped by 3 bases and J by 0 bases, with 11 bases between them. Germline V lookup: CDR1 SGHAT, CDR2 FQNNGV. The CDR3 is 15 amino acids. The CDR3 DNA reads TGTGCCAGCAGCTTCCACCCGGCGGTGAACACTGAAGCTTTCTTT. Encoded protein: CASSFHPAVNTEAFF.

The J gene is TRBJ2-3, the V gene TRBV10-3, with 8 bases that match TRBD2. With 4 bases clipped from V and 2 bases from J, the junction kept 8 bases outside the gene matches. Per germline, CDR1 ENHRY and CDR2 SYGVKD. CDR3 length: 16 amino acids. The CDR3 sequence is CAISGSPGGATDTQYF. The CDR3 coding sequence is TGTGCCATCAGTGGATCTCCGGGGGGGGCCACAGATACGCAGTATTTT.

V and J are TRBV5-1 and TRBJ1-2; D gene ambiguous. CDR1 is SGHRS and CDR2 is YFSETQ in the germline V gene. The V end lost 7 bases, the J end lost 0 bases, and 16 bases lay between the germline ends. The CDR3 is 15 amino acids. CDR3: CASSDGVAANYGYTF. CDR3 DNA sequence: TGCGCCAGCTCCGATGGCGTCGCAGCTAACTATGGCTACACCTTC.

The chain employs TRBV5-6 and TRBJ2-1, with D possibly being TRBD1 or TRBD2 (7 bases each). Germline V gene sequence: CDR1 SGHDT, CDR2 YYEEEE. The CDR3 has 13 residues. Trimming removed 4 bases from V and 15 bases from J, with 20 bases in between. The CDR3 DNA is TGTGCCAGCAGCGGAGTGGGGGGGGCAGGGGGGTTCTTC. The encoded protein is CASSGVGGAGGFF.

The rearrangement links TRBV2 to TRBJ2-7, with D possibly matching TRBD2 (6 bases). Germline CDR1 is SNHLY and CDR2 is FYNNEI. The CDR3 has 16 amino acids. V lost 0 bases and J 2 bases, leaving 14 bases between the germline ends. CDR3 loop: CASSEAEGLVAYEQYF. DNA for the CDR3: TGTGCCAGCAGTGAAGCGGAGGGCCTGGTGGCCTACGAGCAGTACTTC.

This clone occurred a few times. The gene calls are TRBV6-4 and TRBJ1-6, with D unclear. V was clipped by 0 bases and J by 8 bases, with 8 bases between them. This CDR3 has 14 amino acids. Germline CDR1 and CDR2: MRHNA and SNTAGT. The chain's CDR3 is CASSDSPGHSPLHF. CDR3 nucleotides: TGTGCCAGCAGTGACTCACCCGGGCATTCACCCCTCCACTTT.

V gene TRBV30 combines with J gene TRBJ1-4; 10 bases map to TRBD1. This CDR3 has 14 amino acids. CDR1 and CDR2 from the germline V gene are GTSNPN and SVGIG (reference sequence). Losses at the gene ends were 1 base for V and 7 bases for J; bases not matched to a gene: 3. The CDR3 region has the DNA TGTGCCTGGAGTGGGGGACAGGGGACTGAAAAACTGTTTTTT. Translation: CAWSGGQGTEKLFF.

About this clone itself: Other nucleotide sequences in the sample specify the same CDR3. The V call is TRBV6-6, the J call TRBJ1-1; D is uncertain. Germline CDR1 MNHNY, CDR2 SVGAGI (reference sequence). The germline V and J ends were trimmed by 2 bases and 2 bases, with 3 bases remaining between them. The length of the CDR3 is 12 residues. The CDR3 DNA reads as TGTGCCAGCAGTTACACAAACACTGAAGCTTTCTTT. Translation: CASSYTNTEAFF.

The chain employs TRBV7-9 and TRBJ1-4; D is possibly TRBD1 (6 bases). CDR1 SEHNR and CDR2 FQNEAQ come from the germline V gene (reference sequence). Trimming took off 1 base at V and 3 bases at J, with 15 bases between the two ends. The CDR3 extends over 17 amino acids. In nucleotides, the CDR3 is TGTGCCAGCAGCTTAGTCAGGGGCGGATCAGCTAATGAAAAACTGTTTTTT. This codes for CASSLVRGGSANEKLFF.

The chain uses TRBV2 and TRBJ2-7, with 7 nucleotides matching TRBD1. The CDR3 consists of 12 residues. V shed 8 bases and J 4 bases; nucleotides not matched to a gene: 5. Per germline, CDR1 SNHLY and CDR2 FYNNEI. This CDR3 is CASRDSRYEQYF. The CDR3 region has the DNA TGTGCCAGCCGGGACAGTAGGTACGAGCAGTACTTC. Drawing the rest from reference TRBV2 and TRBJ2-7, the complete variable domain is EPEVTQTPSHQVTQMGQEVILRCVPISNHLYFYWYRQILGQKVEFLVSFYNNEISEKSEIFDDQFSVERPDGSNFTLKIRSTKLEDSAMYFCASRDSRYEQYFGPGTRLTVT.

The chain uses TRBV4-2 and TRBJ2-5, with D perhaps TRBD2 (6 bases). The J call could be wrong; TRBJ2-7 is a better fit for the DNA end. Germline CDR1 is LGHNA and CDR2 is YNFKEQ. CDR3 length equals 16 residues. The CDR3 coding sequence is TGTGCCAGCAGCCAAGAGTCACGGAGGGCTGTCGACGAGCAGTACTTC. Translation gives CASSQESRRAVDEQYF.

This clone was seen a single time. The chain carries TRBV27 and TRBJ1-2, with D perhaps TRBD1 (6 bases). CDR3 length: 12 amino acids. V lost 6 bases to trimming and J lost 7 bases, with 12 bases between them. Germline CDR1 MNHEY, CDR2 SMNVEV (reference sequence). The CDR3 spells CASRRDIGGYTF. DNA for the CDR3: TGTGCCAGCAGGAGGGACATCGGTGGCTACACCTTC.

The chain employs TRBV27 and TRBJ2-7; D is undetermined. V dropped 8 bases and J dropped 2 bases, with 19 bases sitting between them. Germline CDR1 reads MNHEY; CDR2 reads SMNVEV (reference sequence). The CDR3 has 15 residues. The CDR3 loop is CASRNTDGLTYEQYF. CDR3 in DNA: TGTGCCAGCCGAAATACGGACGGGTTAACCTACGAGCAGTACTTC.

The rearrangement uses TRBV10-3 and TRBJ2-5, with TRBD2 identical over 10 bases. Germline CDR1 reads ENHRY; CDR2 reads SYGVKD. CDR3 length: 14 residues. V gave up 1 base and J gave up 5 bases; unmatched junction bases: 1. The CDR3 DNA reads as TGTGCCATCAGTGAGTTGACTAGCGGGGAGACCCAGTACTTC. Amino acid sequence: CAISELTSGETQYF.

The V gene is TRBV5-4, the J gene TRBJ2-1; 7 bases fit TRBD1. The CDR3 spans 12 residues. In germline, CDR1 is SGHNT, CDR2 YYREEE (reference sequence). After removal of 5 bases from V and 7 bases from J, the junction contained 3 bases not matched to a gene. Here the CDR3 reads CASSPTGNEQFF. The CDR3 DNA reads TGTGCCAGCAGTCCGACAGGGAATGAGCAGTTCTTC.

This clone was seen only a few times. This sequence joins TRBV6-4 and TRBJ2-3; 10 bases align to TRBD2. The J segment lost 4 bases and the V segment lost 3 bases, leaving 4 bases of the junction unmatched. The CDR3 runs to 15 residues. CDR1 is MRHNA and CDR2 is SNTAGT in the germline V gene. CDR3 sequence reads: CASSEEAGGPDTQYF. DNA for the CDR3: TGTGCCAGCAGTGAGGAAGCGGGGGGGCCAGATACGCAGTATTTT.

CDR3 loop: CASSQEGTGYGYAYNEQFF. The DNA for the CDR3 is TGCGCCAGCAGCCAAGAAGGGACAGGGTATGGTTATGCCTACAATGAGCAGTTCTTC. This rearrangement joins TRBV4-3 to TRBJ2-1; TRBD1 aligns across 9 bases. CDR1 and CDR2 from the germline V gene are LGHNA and YSLEER. The CDR3 runs 19 residues. Losses at the gene ends were 0 bases for V and 2 bases for J; bases not matched to a gene: 11.

The chain combines TRBV4-1 with TRBJ1-5; TRBD1 matches 7 bases. This CDR3 contains 13 residues. Germline values: CDR1 MGHRA, CDR2 YSYEKL. Germline trimming cut 5 bases from V and 5 bases from J; bases unmatched to any gene: 3. The CDR3 sequence is CASSDREHQPQHF. DNA of the CDR3: TGCGCCAGCAGCGACAGGGAACATCAGCCCCAGCATTTT.

This clone showed up just once. This sequence joins TRBV7-9 and TRBJ2-5; TRBD1 is a possible D gene (6 bases). V lost 5 bases to trimming and J lost 5 bases, with 15 bases between them. Germline values: CDR1 SEHNR, CDR2 FQNEAQ (reference sequence). The CDR3 length is 14 residues. The CDR3 coding sequence is TGTGCCAGCAGCCCAAAAACAGGGTGGGAGACCCAGTACTTC. Its translation is CASSPKTGWETQYF.